These 5 T cell receptor beta chains came from one sample sequenced in a study of CD8 T cells in ankylosing spondylitis. TCRdb redid the calling of the 5' RACE reads with MiXCR, one entry per CDR3 protein. The sample lists hundreds of thousands of distinct CDR3 sequences; roughly 8.6% were seen once. The sequenced sample consisted of blood, either unsorted or a sorted T cell fraction (not recorded which). These receptors were obtained from a male donor with ankylosing spondylitis or in good health (not recorded which).

At least ten counts were recorded for this clonotype. This chain links TRBV7-2 with TRBJ1-1; perhaps TRBD1 as D (5 bases). Trimming removed 6 bases from V and 5 bases from J, with 16 bases in between. Germline V gene sequence: CDR1 SGHTA, CDR2 FQGNSA. The CDR3 contains 14 residues. DNA of the CDR3: TGTGCCAGCAGGCCCGGGGCCCAGGCAACTGAAGCTTTCTTT. This translates into CASRPGAQATEAFF.

Many counts were recorded for this clonotype. The V gene is TRBV29-1, the J gene TRBJ1-1; unclear D gene. The germline V gene has CDR1 SQVTM and CDR2 ANQGSEA. The CDR3 contains 12 residues. The V end lost 7 bases, the J end lost 0 bases, and 9 bases lay between the germline ends. CDR3 sequence reads: CSDGLLNTEAFF. CDR3 bases: TGCAGCGACGGACTCTTGAACACTGAAGCTTTCTTT.

This clonotype was counted ten times or more. The V and J genes are TRBV24-1 and TRBJ2-1; 10 bases are a match to TRBD1. V dropped 2 bases and J dropped 4; count of bases not matched to a gene: 4. Looked up from germline, CDR1 is KGHDR and CDR2 is SFDVKD. The CDR3 has 16 amino acids. The CDR3, as DNA: TGTGCCACCAGTGATTGGGGGACAGGGGATTACAATGAGCAGTTCTTC. Its translation is CATSDWGTGDYNEQFF.

This chain joins TRBV5-4 and TRBJ2-7; D gene unclear. Between the trimmed V and J ends, which lost 0 bases and 5 bases, there was a span of 9 bases. The CDR3 loop spans 13 amino acids. Germline V CDR1 and CDR2: SGHNT, YYREEE (reference sequence). For the CDR3, the DNA is TGTGCCAGCAGCTTGGGGAATTTCAACGAGCAGTACTTC. Its protein is CASSLGNFNEQYF.

In its sample, this clonotype was seen a few times. The V and J genes are TRBV5-4 and TRBJ2-7, with D possibly being TRBD1 or TRBD2 (5 bases each). V was clipped by 2 bases and J by 3 bases, with 27 bases between them. The CDR3 runs 19 residues. Germline-derived CDR1 and CDR2 are SGHNT and YYREEE (reference sequence). The CDR3 loop reads CASSFKVIDPGTGNYEQYF. The CDR3, as DNA: TGTGCCAGCAGCTTCAAGGTTATCGACCCCGGGACGGGGAACTACGAGCAGTACTTC.